These T cell receptor beta chains were read from a single sample in a study of cytomegalovirus exposure and HLA in healthy donors. Here immunoSEQ multiplex PCR was the method, and the copy in TCRdb shows in-frame clones only, minus some. The table shows 120,000 or so clones, with around 80% occurring only once. The sample taken for sequencing was PBMCs. The source is a woman aged 40-49 years in good health and CMV-seropositive. CDR3s include the opening cysteine and the closing phenylalanine or tryptophan. The D gene is left open where the match is weak. Clone size is stated in some rows and not others, as once, few, many or a class when expanded.

J gene: TRBJ1-5; V gene: TRBV30; D gene: TRBD1; clone size: NA; CDR3 DNA: TGTGCCTGGAGTTCCACCGGGACAGCTTATCAGCCCCAGCATTTT; CDR3 protein: CAWSSTGTAYQPQHF
J gene: TRBJ1-1; V gene: TRBV5-6; D gene: TRBD1; clone size: NA; CDR3 DNA: TGTGCCAGCAGCTTGGAGACAGGGGGAATGAACACTGAAGCTTTCTTT; CDR3 protein: CASSLETGGMNTEAFF
J gene: TRBJ2-1; V gene: TRBV9; D gene: TRBD2; clone size: NA; CDR3 DNA: TGTGCCAGCAGCCCGAGGGGGGGACTAGGACACAATGAGCAGTTCTTC; CDR3 protein: CASSPRGGLGHNEQFF
J gene: TRBJ2-3; V gene: TRBV6-5; D gene: TRBD1; clone size: few; CDR3 DNA: TGTGCCAGCAACCCTACAGGGGGCACAGATACGCAGTATTTT; CDR3 protein: CASNPTGGTDTQYF
J gene: TRBJ1-2; V gene: TRBV18; D gene: NA; clone size: NA; CDR3 DNA: TGTGCCAGCTCCCCAGGCGGGGCCGGCTATGGCTACACCTTC; CDR3 protein: CASSPGGAGYGYTF
J gene: TRBJ2-7; V gene: TRBV29-1; D gene: NA; clone size: NA; CDR3 DNA: TGCAGCGTCGAACAGGGTTCCGGGTCCTACGAGCAGTACTTC; CDR3 protein: CSVEQGSGSYEQYF
J gene: TRBJ2-1; V gene: TRBV29-1; D gene: TRBD1; clone size: NA; CDR3 DNA: TGCAGCGTGAGGGACAGTAGCCTACCCAATGAGCAGTTCTTC; CDR3 protein: CSVRDSSLPNEQFF
J gene: TRBJ1-1; V gene: TRBV2; D gene: NA; clone size: few; CDR3 DNA: TGTGCCAGCAGTCCCGGGACAAACACTGAAGCTTTCTTT; CDR3 protein: CASSPGTNTEAFF
J gene: TRBJ2-7; V gene: TRBV5-1; D gene: TRBD1; clone size: NA; CDR3 DNA: TGCGCCAGCAGCTTGGCGACGGACAGGGGAAACGAGCAGTACTTC; CDR3 protein: CASSLATDRGNEQYF
J gene: TRBJ1-2; V gene: TRBV5-5; D gene: NA; clone size: NA; CDR3 DNA: TGTGCCAGCAGCTTGGAAGCAGGGGCGGGCTATGGCTACACCTTC; CDR3 protein: CASSLEAGAGYGYTF
J gene: TRBJ2-3; V gene: TRBV5-1; D gene: TRBD2; clone size: NA; CDR3 DNA: TGCGCCAGCAGCTCGATGACTAGCGGGGCAGATACGCAGTATTTT; CDR3 protein: CASSSMTSGADTQYF
J gene: TRBJ2-5; V gene: TRBV5-5; D gene: NA; clone size: NA; CDR3 DNA: TGTGCCAGCAGCTTGGGAGACTGGGACCAAGAGACCCAGTACTTC; CDR3 protein: CASSLGDWDQETQYF
J gene: TRBJ1-6; V gene: TRBV6-1; D gene: TRBD1; clone size: NA; CDR3 DNA: TGTGCCGGTTCACGGGACAGTAATTCACCCCTCCACTTT; CDR3 protein: CAGSRDSNSPLHF
J gene: TRBJ2-7; V gene: TRBV10-3; D gene: TRBD1; clone size: NA; CDR3 DNA: TGTGCCATCAGGGGACAGGGCTACGAGCAGTACTTC; CDR3 protein: CAIRGQGYEQYF
J gene: TRBJ2-2; V gene: TRBV6-5; D gene: NA; clone size: once; CDR3 DNA: TGTGCCAGCAGACCTCCGGGCGCGAACACCGGGGGGCTGTTTTTT; CDR3 protein: CASRPPGANTGGLFF
J gene: TRBJ2-1; V gene: TRBV2; D gene: TRBD2; clone size: NA; CDR3 DNA: TGTGCCAGCAGTGAGTGGCTAGCTAGCGGGGTCTACAATGAGCAGTTCTTC; CDR3 protein: CASSEWLASGVYNEQFF
J gene: TRBJ2-7; V gene: TRBV25-1; D gene: NA; clone size: NA; CDR3 DNA: TGTGCCAGCACTATACACTACGAGCAGTACTTC; CDR3 protein: CASTIHYEQYF
J gene: TRBJ1-1; V gene: TRBV6-5; D gene: NA; clone size: NA; CDR3 DNA: TGTGCCAGCAGAAGCGGGCCCCACACTGAAGCTTTCTTT; CDR3 protein: CASRSGPHTEAFF
J gene: TRBJ1-2; V gene: TRBV2; D gene: NA; clone size: few; CDR3 DNA: TGTGCCAGCAGACTAGCTAACTATGGCTACACCTTC; CDR3 protein: CASRLANYGYTF
J gene: TRBJ2-2; V gene: TRBV7-3; D gene: TRBD2; clone size: NA; CDR3 DNA: TGTGCCAGCAGCTTAAGGGAGGGCGGGGAGCTGTTTTTT; CDR3 protein: CASSLREGGELFF
J gene: TRBJ2-2; V gene: TRBV9; D gene: TRBD1; clone size: NA; CDR3 DNA: TGTGCCAGCAGCGTAGGCCAGGGGGCCGACACCGGGGAGCTGTTTTTT; CDR3 protein: CASSVGQGADTGELFF
J gene: TRBJ2-7; V gene: TRBV5-4; D gene: NA; clone size: NA; CDR3 DNA: TGTGCCAGCAGCTTCGCAAGAGGAGGCTACGAGCAGTACTTC; CDR3 protein: CASSFARGGYEQYF
J gene: TRBJ2-7; V gene: TRBV30; D gene: NA; clone size: NA; CDR3 DNA: TGTGCCTGGAGTGGCAGATACGAGCAGTACTTC; CDR3 protein: CAWSGRYEQYF
J gene: TRBJ2-2; V gene: TRBV2; D gene: TRBD1; clone size: NA; CDR3 DNA: TGTGCCAGCAGTATGACAGGGGGCAGCGGGGAGCTGTTTTTT; CDR3 protein: CASSMTGGSGELFF
J gene: TRBJ2-6; V gene: TRBV30; D gene: TRBD1; clone size: few; CDR3 DNA: TGTGCCTGGAGTGTAGGGGGCGCTGGGGCCAACGTCCTGACTTTC; CDR3 protein: CAWSVGGAGANVLTF
J gene: TRBJ2-1; V gene: TRBV2; D gene: NA; clone size: NA; CDR3 DNA: TGTGCCAGCAGTCCGGCGGAAAGCTCCTACAATGAGCAGTTCTTC; CDR3 protein: CASSPAESSYNEQFF